This T cell receptor beta chain appears in the sequencing data of a study of T-cell memory formation after mild COVID-19. Findings and limits, study-wide: The authors did not confirm SARS-CoV-2 specificity of second-wave clones peaking day 37.

Barcoded TCR alpha and TCR beta cDNA libraries with UMIs came from 5'RACE using constant-segment primers. TCRdb used MiXCR to reprocess the 5' RACE reads, holding one entry per CDR3 protein. Of roughly 250,000 distinct CDR3 sequences listed, 16% are singletons. In its sample, this clonotype was seen a few times. The antigen is undetermined. V shed 4 bases and J shed 3 bases, with 12 bases lying between them. The length of the CDR3 is 15 residues. In germline, CDR1 is KGHSH, CDR2 LQKENI. Sequences were obtained from PBMCs or a T cell subset sorted from them (not recorded which). The rearrangement joins TRBV18 to TRBJ2-2; D is ambiguous. This receptor was identified in a man between 18 and 29 years old who had mild COVID-19 (a few samples of this study predate the infection). Cell type and time point are not known. The CDR3 loop is CASSRRQLDTGELFF. In DNA, the CDR3 is TGTGCCAGCTCACGTCGGCAACTGGACACCGGGGAGCTGTTTTTT.